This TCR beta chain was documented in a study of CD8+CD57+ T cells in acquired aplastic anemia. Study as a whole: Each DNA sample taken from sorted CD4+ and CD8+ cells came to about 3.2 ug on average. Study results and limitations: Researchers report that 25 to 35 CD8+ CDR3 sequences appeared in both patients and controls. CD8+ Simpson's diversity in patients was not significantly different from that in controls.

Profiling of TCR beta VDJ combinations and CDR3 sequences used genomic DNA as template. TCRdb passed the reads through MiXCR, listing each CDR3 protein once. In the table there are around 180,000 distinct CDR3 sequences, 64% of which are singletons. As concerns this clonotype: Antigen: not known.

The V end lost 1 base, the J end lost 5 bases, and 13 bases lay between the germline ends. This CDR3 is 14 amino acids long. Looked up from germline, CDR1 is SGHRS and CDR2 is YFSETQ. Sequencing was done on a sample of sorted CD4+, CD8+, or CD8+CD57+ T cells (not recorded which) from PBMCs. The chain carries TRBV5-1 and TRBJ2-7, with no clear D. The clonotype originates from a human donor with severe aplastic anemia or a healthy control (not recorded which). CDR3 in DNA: TGCGCCAGCAGCTTGAACAGTCGTAGGGACGAGCAGTACTTC. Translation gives CASSLNSRRDEQYF.